This T cell receptor (beta chain) emerged from a study of cytomegalovirus exposure and HLA in healthy donors. Whole-study findings and limits: Researchers counted over 150 TCR beta chains as cytomegalovirus-associated.

Data came from immunoSEQ multiplex PCR; TCRdb stores just in-frame clones and leaves some out. The table includes about 170,000 clones, 85% to 90% detected once. A note on this clone: Its antigen is unidentified. One end of the junction does not line up with germline, which may come from a read error.

Germline V gene data show CDR1 as SGHTA and CDR2 as FQGNSA. The CDR3 extends over 14 amino acids. Input material: PBMCs. The clonotype comes from a young woman in good health and CMV-seropositive. The chain links TRBV7-2 to TRBJ2-7; 8 bases match TRBD1. The CDR3 loop is CASSLGTGTGRPRF. Written as DNA, the CDR3 is TGTGCCAGCAGCTTAGGGACCGGGACAGGCCGCCCTCGGTTC.